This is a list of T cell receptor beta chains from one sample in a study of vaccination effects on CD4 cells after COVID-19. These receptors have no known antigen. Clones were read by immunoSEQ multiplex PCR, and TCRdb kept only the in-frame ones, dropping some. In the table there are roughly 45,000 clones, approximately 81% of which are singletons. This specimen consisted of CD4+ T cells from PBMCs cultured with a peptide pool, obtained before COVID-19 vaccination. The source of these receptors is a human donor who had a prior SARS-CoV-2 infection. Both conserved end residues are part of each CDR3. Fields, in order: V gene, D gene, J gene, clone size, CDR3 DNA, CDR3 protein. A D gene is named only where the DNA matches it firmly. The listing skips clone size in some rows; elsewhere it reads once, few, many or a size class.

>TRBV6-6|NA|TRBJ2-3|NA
TGTGCCAGCTACGGGACCCGGGATACGCAGTATTTT
CASYGTRDTQYF
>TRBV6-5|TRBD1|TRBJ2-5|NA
TGTGCCAGCAGTTACTGGGACAGCCACCAAGAGACCCAGTACTTC
CASSYWDSHQETQYF
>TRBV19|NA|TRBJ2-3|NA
TGTGCCAGTAGTATAGGTGGGGGGTTGGCAGATACGCAGTATTTT
CASSIGGGLADTQYF
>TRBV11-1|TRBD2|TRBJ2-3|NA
TGTGCCAGCAGCTTAGATGCGGGGGCAGATACGCAGTATTTT
CASSLDAGADTQYF
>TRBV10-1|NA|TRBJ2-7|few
TGCGCCAGCAAGGTCACTCGTGAGGGAGTCGGGACCTACGAGCAGTACTTC
CASKVTREGVGTYEQYF
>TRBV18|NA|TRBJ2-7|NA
TGTGCCAGCTCACCGTCGCCATCCTACGAGCAGTACTTC
CASSPSPSYEQYF
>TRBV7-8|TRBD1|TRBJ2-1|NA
TGTGCCAGCAGCTTATCCTCGGGACAGGGGAACTACAATGAGCAGTTCTTC
CASSLSSGQGNYNEQFF
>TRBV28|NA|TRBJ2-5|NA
TGTGCCAGCAGAGGGAAGAGTTGGGCCCGGGCGGGAGAGACCCAGTACTTC
CASRGKSWARAGETQYF
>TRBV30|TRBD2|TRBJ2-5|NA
TGTGCCTGGACTGGTAGCGGGAGGGCCCGACTCCAAGAGACCCAGTACTTC
CAWTGSGRARLQETQYF
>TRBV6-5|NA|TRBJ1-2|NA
TGTGCCAGCCGGGACACCACCAAGGAAGGCTACACCTTC
CASRDTTKEGYTF
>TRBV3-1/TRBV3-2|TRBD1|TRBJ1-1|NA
TGTGCCAGCAGCTTCCAGGGGGCGGACACTGAAGCTTTCTTT
CASSFQGADTEAFF
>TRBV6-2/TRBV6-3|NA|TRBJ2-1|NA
TGTGCCAGCAGTTCGAAACTCCGGGACTCCTCTTACAATGAGCAGTTCTTC
CASSSKLRDSSYNEQFF
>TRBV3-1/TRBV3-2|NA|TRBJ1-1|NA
TGTGCCAGCAGCCAAGATGGGATGTGGGGAGCTTTCTTT
CASSQDGMWGAFF
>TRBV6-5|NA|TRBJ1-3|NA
TGTGCCAGCAGCTCGTACAGTGGCTCTGGAAACACCATATATTTT
CASSSYSGSGNTIYF
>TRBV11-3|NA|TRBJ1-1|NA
TGTGCCAGCAGCGTGACCAACGCGAACACTGAAGCTTTCTTT
CASSVTNANTEAFF
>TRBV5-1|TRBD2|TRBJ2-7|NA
TGCGCCAGCAGCTTGAACGCGGGAGGAATTTACGAGCAGTACTTC
CASSLNAGGIYEQYF
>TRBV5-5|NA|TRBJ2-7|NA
TGTGCCAGCAGCTTGTGGGCTGAGGGGCCCTACGAGCAGTACTTC
CASSLWAEGPYEQYF
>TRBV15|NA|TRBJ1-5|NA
TGTGCCACCAGCACGGGGGGCAGGAATCAGCCCCAGCATTTT
CATSTGGRNQPQHF
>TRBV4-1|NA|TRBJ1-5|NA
TGCGCCAGCAGCCAAGTTTTTGTAGCTGATGGCAATCAGCCCCAGCATTTT
CASSQVFVADGNQPQHF
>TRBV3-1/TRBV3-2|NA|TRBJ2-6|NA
TGTGCCAGCAGCCAAGATCGAGGGAATGGGGCCAACGTCCTGACTTTC
CASSQDRGNGANVLTF
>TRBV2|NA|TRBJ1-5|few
TGTGCCAGCAGTGGGGGAGGCAATCAGCCCCAGCATTTT
CASSGGGNQPQHF
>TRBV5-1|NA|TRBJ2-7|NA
TGCGCCAGCAGCTCGAGGTTGGGTTTCGAGCAGTACTTC
CASSSRLGFEQYF